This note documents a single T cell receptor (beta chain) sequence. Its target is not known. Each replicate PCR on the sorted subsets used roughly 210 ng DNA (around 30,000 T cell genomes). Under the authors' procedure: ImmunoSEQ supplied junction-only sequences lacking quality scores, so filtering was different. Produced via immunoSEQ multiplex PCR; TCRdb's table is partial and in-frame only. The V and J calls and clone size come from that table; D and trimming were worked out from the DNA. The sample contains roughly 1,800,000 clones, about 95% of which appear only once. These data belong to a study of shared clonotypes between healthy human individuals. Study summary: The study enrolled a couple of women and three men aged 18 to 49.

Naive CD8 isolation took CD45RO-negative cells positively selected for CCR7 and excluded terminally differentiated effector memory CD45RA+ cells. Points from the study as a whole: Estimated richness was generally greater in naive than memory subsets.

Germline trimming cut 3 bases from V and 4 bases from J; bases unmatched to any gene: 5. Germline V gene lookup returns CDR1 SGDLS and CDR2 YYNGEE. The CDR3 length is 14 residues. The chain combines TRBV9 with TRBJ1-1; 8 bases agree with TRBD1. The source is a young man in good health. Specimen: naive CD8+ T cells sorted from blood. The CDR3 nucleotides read TGTGCCAGCAGCGACGACAGGGGCTCCACTGAAGCTTTCTTT. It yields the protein CASSDDRGSTEAFF.